This T cell receptor beta chain originates from a study of response to subunit inactivated influenza vaccine. This clonotype was counted at least ten times. Its target is not known. Regarding the study as a whole: That few new T cells are recruited by each seasonal influenza vaccination was the authors' suggestion.

TCRdb reprocessed the RT-PCR reads via MiXCR and lists one record per CDR3 protein. The sample includes 490,000 or so distinct CDR3 sequences, 7.5% to 8.5% seen only once; the top ten take under 15%. V trimming: 3 bases; J trimming: 2 bases; junction bases outside the gene matches: 4. This CDR3 region has 16 residues. Per the germline V gene, CDR1 is SEHNR and CDR2 is FQNEAQ (reference sequence). The gene calls are TRBV7-9 and TRBJ2-2; TRBD1 aligns across 9 bases. Specimen: PBMCs from blood, collected roughly 24 months after vaccination. The TCR originated in a man between 45 and 75 years old who received an inactivated influenza vaccine. CDR3 in amino acids: CASSLGQGENTGELFF. CDR3 bases: TGTGCCAGCAGCTTGGGACAGGGCGAAAACACCGGGGAGCTGTTTTTT.